The clone carrying this T cell receptor beta chain was detected only a few times. This sample is drawn from a study of blood T cell repertoires in COVID-19. On the study more broadly: The analysed material was cDNA or gDNA that came from T cells, B-cell-depleted T cells, or PBMCs.

In the authors' workflow: Counts of nucleated cells, estimated from reference gene primer amplification, were obtained. TCRdb's table, derived via immunoSEQ multiplex PCR, lists solely in-frame clones and lacks some. That table supplies the V and J calls and clone size; D and trimming were determined from the DNA. This sample has a few hundred thousand clones; approximately 84% occur once, and the top ten carry over 14%. All enrollees were roughly 18 to 89 years old and from roughly 26 US areas. Assignment of participants to cohorts was predicated upon participant-reported clinical history. The specimen was PBMCs or T cells enriched from blood (not recorded which). The clonotype was recovered from a man aged 35 to 55 who had recovered from COVID-19.

CDR3 coding DNA: TGTGCCAGCAGCTTAGAGATCGGGAGGGCCTTGGACACCGGGGAGCTGTTTTTT. It translates to CASSLEIGRALDTGELFF. The V and J genes are TRBV11-3 and TRBJ2-2, with TRBD2 matching 8 bases. The V gene's germline CDR1 is SGHNT and CDR2 YENEEA. Unmatched junction bases numbered 9, after V lost 0 bases and J lost 3 bases. The CDR3 loop spans 18 amino acids. Looking up the rest from reference TRBV11-3 and TRBJ2-2 gives the full variable domain: EAGVVQSPRYKIIEKKQPVAFWCNPISGHNTLYWYLQNLGQGPELLIRYENEEAVDDSQLPKDRFSAERLKGVDSTLKIQPAELGDSAVYLCASSLEIGRALDTGELFFGEGSRLTVL.